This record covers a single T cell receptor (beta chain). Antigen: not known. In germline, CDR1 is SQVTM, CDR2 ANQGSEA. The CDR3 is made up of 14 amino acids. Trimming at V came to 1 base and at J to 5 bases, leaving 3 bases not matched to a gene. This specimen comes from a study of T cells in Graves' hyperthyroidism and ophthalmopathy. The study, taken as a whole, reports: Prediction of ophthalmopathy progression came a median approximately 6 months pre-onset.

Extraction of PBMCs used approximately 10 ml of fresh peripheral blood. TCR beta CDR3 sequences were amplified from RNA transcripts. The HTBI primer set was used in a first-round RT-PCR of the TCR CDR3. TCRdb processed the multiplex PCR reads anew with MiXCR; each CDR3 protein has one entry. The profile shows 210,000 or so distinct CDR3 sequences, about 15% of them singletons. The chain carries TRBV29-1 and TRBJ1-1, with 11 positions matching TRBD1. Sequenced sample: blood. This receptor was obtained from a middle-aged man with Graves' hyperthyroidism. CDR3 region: CSVEGTGGWTEAFF. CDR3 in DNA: TGCAGCGTTGAAGGGACAGGGGGCTGGACTGAAGCTTTCTTT.